This is a list of T cell receptor beta chains from one sample in a study of cytomegalovirus exposure and HLA in healthy donors. The protocol was immunoSEQ multiplex PCR, while the TCRdb copy is restricted to in-frame clones and leaves out a portion. This sample has 170,000 or so clones, with 77% found just once. The specimen was PBMCs. Every receptor here comes from a woman aged 25 to 39 in good health and CMV-seronegative. Each CDR3 is given with its conserved first and last residue. The order of the fields is CDR3 protein, CDR3 DNA, clone size, V gene, J gene, D gene. A D gene is named only where the DNA matches it firmly. Rows give clone size only sometimes, using once, few, many, or a class for an expanded clone.

CDR3aa: CASSLVRRQGSSYGYTF
CDR3nt: TGCGCCAGCAGCTTGGTTCGTCGACAGGGAAGTAGCTATGGCTACACCTTC
abundance: few
v_gene: TRBV5-1
j_gene: TRBJ1-2
d_gene: TRBD1

CDR3aa: CASHWGQGPGAEAFF
CDR3nt: TGTGCCAGCCATTGGGGACAGGGGCCGGGCGCTGAAGCTTTCTTT
abundance: NA
v_gene: TRBV19
j_gene: TRBJ1-1
d_gene: TRBD1

CDR3aa: CASSLKAGVGYTF
CDR3nt: TGTGCCAGCAGCTTAAAAGCAGGGGTCGGCTACACCTTC
abundance: few
v_gene: TRBV7-8
j_gene: TRBJ1-2
d_gene: NA

CDR3aa: CASSFGAGGPGANVLTF
CDR3nt: TGTGCCAGCAGTTTCGGGGCGGGAGGCCCTGGGGCCAACGTCCTGACTTTC
abundance: NA
v_gene: TRBV28
j_gene: TRBJ2-6
d_gene: TRBD2

CDR3aa: CSVRGQLVEKLFF
CDR3nt: TGCAGCGTCCGGGGACAGTTGGTTGAAAAACTGTTTTTT
abundance: once
v_gene: TRBV29-1
j_gene: TRBJ1-4
d_gene: TRBD1

CDR3aa: CASRIGGTGTEAQYF
CDR3nt: TGTGCCAGCAGAATAGGAGGGACAGGGACCGAGGCCCAGTACTTC
abundance: NA
v_gene: TRBV7-9
j_gene: TRBJ2-5
d_gene: TRBD1

CDR3aa: CATSSPMNTEAFF
CDR3nt: TGTGCCACCAGCAGCCCTATGAACACTGAAGCTTTCTTT
abundance: NA
v_gene: TRBV15
j_gene: TRBJ1-1
d_gene: NA

CDR3aa: CASSDSSGGARETQYF
CDR3nt: TGTGCCAGCAGTGATAGTAGCGGGGGGGCCCGGGAGACCCAGTACTTC
abundance: NA
v_gene: TRBV2
j_gene: TRBJ2-5
d_gene: TRBD2

CDR3aa: CASSHRRGQGNSNQPQHF
CDR3nt: TGCGCCAGCAGCCACCGAAGGGGGCAGGGCAATAGCAATCAGCCCCAGCATTTT
abundance: NA
v_gene: TRBV4-1
j_gene: TRBJ1-5
d_gene: TRBD1

CDR3aa: CASSHRTGDYEQYF
CDR3nt: TGTGCCAGCAGCCATCGAACGGGGGACTACGAGCAGTACTTC
abundance: few
v_gene: TRBV7-2
j_gene: TRBJ2-7
d_gene: NA

CDR3aa: CASSPVYGGLNYGYTF
CDR3nt: TGTGCCAGTAGCCCAGTCTACGGGGGGCTGAACTATGGCTACACCTTC
abundance: NA
v_gene: TRBV19
j_gene: TRBJ1-2
d_gene: NA

CDR3aa: CASSLPGQGAGGYTF
CDR3nt: TGTGCCAGCAGTTTACCCGGACAGGGGGCGGGTGGCTACACCTTC
abundance: NA
v_gene: TRBV28
j_gene: TRBJ1-2
d_gene: TRBD1

CDR3aa: CASSESFGARPSGIWYEQYF
CDR3nt: TGCGCCAGCAGTGAGTCGTTTGGGGCAAGGCCTAGCGGGATATGGTACGAGCAGTACTTC
abundance: NA
v_gene: TRBV10-1
j_gene: TRBJ2-7
d_gene: TRBD2

CDR3aa: CASSLHEQLNEKLFF
CDR3nt: TGTGCCAGCAGCTTACACGAACAATTGAATGAAAAACTGTTTTTT
abundance: NA
v_gene: TRBV5-4
j_gene: TRBJ1-4
d_gene: NA

CDR3aa: CASSLTDRDGSNQPQHF
CDR3nt: TGTGCCAGCAGTTTAACGGACAGGGATGGTAGCAATCAGCCCCAGCATTTT
abundance: NA
v_gene: TRBV28
j_gene: TRBJ1-5
d_gene: TRBD1

CDR3aa: CASKSWDSSGNTIYF
CDR3nt: TGTGCCAGTAAAAGTTGGGACAGCTCTGGAAACACCATATATTTT
abundance: once
v_gene: TRBV19
j_gene: TRBJ1-3
d_gene: TRBD1